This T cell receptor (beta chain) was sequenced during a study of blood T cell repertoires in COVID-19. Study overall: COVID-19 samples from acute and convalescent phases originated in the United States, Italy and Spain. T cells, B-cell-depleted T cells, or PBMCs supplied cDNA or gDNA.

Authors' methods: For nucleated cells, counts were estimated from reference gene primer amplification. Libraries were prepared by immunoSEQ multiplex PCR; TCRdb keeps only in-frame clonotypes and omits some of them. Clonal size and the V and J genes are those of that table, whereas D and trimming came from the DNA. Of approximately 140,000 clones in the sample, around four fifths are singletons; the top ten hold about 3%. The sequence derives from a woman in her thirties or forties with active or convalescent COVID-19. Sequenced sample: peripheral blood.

CDR3 in amino acids: CASSKRQGGDQPQHF. The CDR3 DNA follows: TGTGCCAGCTCAAAAAGACAGGGCGGGGATCAGCCCCAGCATTTT. The rearrangement joins TRBV18 to TRBJ1-5; TRBD1 aligns across 7 bases. V lost 5 bases and J lost 5; bases outside the gene matches: 9. Germline assignment: CDR1 KGHSH and CDR2 LQKENI. CDR3 length equals 15 residues.